The 11 T cell receptor beta chains listed next were all sequenced from one sample in a study of low-dose radiotherapy and immunotherapy resistance in tumors. TRAV- and TRBV-specific primers were used for first-strand cDNA, which covered alpha and beta chains. Amplification, which lasted roughly 20 PCR cycles, used a constant-region primer and V-primer adapter to amplify TCRs. TCRdb used MiXCR to reprocess the reads, holding one entry per CDR3 protein. The repertoire holds tens of thousands of distinct CDR3 sequences, over 15% seen once, with over 2.5% in the top ten. Described time point: before trial treatment. The sequences come from PBMCs, collected before treatment. The origin of the receptors is a male donor with prostate cancer.

This clonotype was recorded at least ten times. The V gene is TRBV11-1, the J gene TRBJ1-1; D is uncertain. Between the trimmed V and J ends, which lost 3 bases and 6 bases, there was a span of 8 bases. Germline CDR1 reads SGHAT; CDR2 reads FQDESV (reference sequence). CDR3 length equals 12 residues. The CDR3 sequence is CASSFSSAEAFF. The CDR3, as DNA: TGTGCCAGCAGCTTTAGTAGCGCTGAAGCTTTCTTT.

This clonotype was detected many times. The chain uses TRBV20-1 and TRBJ2-2; D remains unclear. Germline V gene sequence: CDR1 DFQATT, CDR2 SNEGSKA (reference sequence). Trimming took off 4 bases at V and 5 bases at J, with 14 bases between the two ends. This CDR3 has 14 amino acids. CDR3 nucleotides: TGCAGTGCTACCCCCTCACGTGGAACCGGGGAGCTGTTTTTT. Protein product: CSATPSRGTGELFF.

This chain joins TRBV9 and TRBJ2-1, with D perhaps given as TRBD1 or TRBD2 (5 bases each). Trimming left V 0 bases short and J 4 bases short, with 11 bases between. The CDR3 is made up of 15 amino acids. Germline-derived CDR1 and CDR2 are SGDLS and YYNGEE. This CDR3 reads CASSVAGTGYNEQFF. CDR3 DNA: TGTGCCAGCAGCGTAGCAGGGACGGGATACAATGAGCAGTTCTTC.

The sample holds many counts of this clonotype. The gene calls are TRBV3-1 and TRBJ2-7; TRBD2 agrees at 10 bases. V shed 1 base, J shed 4 bases, and the junction held 4 bases outside the gene matches. This CDR3 spans 15 amino acids. Germline CDR1 LGHDT, CDR2 YNNKEL (reference sequence). The CDR3 DNA follows: TGTGCCAGCAGCCAAGTTGCTAGCGGGGGTTACGAGCAGTACTTC. It translates to CASSQVASGGYEQYF.

This clonotype has a handful of counts. This chain connects TRBV6-2 or TRBV6-3 to TRBJ2-7; 7 positions agree with TRBD1. The CDR3 extends over 15 amino acids. From germline, CDR1 is MNHEY and CDR2 SVGEGT. V lost 6 bases to trimming and J lost 0 bases; unmatched junction nucleotides: 8. CDR3 in amino acids: CASRSGTVSSYEQYF. The CDR3, as DNA: TGTGCCAGCAGGTCCGGGACAGTCTCCTCCTACGAGCAGTACTTC.

This clonotype was recorded at least ten times. The J gene is TRBJ2-2, the V gene TRBV7-2; D is unclear. The CDR3 is 13 amino acids. Germline V gives CDR1 SGHTA, CDR2 FQGNSA. V lost 0 bases and J lost 5, with 4 bases in between. This chain's CDR3 is CASSLAGTGELFF. The CDR3 DNA reads TGTGCCAGCAGCTTAGCAGGGACCGGGGAGCTGTTTTTT.

This clonotype was observed at least ten times. This chain links TRBV19 with TRBJ1-2; weak D call: TRBD1 (6 bases). V dropped 11 bases and J dropped 4 bases, with 29 bases sitting between them. The CDR3 extends over 17 amino acids. The germline gives CDR1 LNHDA, CDR2 SQIVND (reference sequence). CDR3 region: CAANSGDGRRMAYGYTF. CDR3 coding DNA: TGTGCCGCAAACTCAGGGGACGGCCGCCGGATGGCCTATGGCTACACCTTC.

This clonotype came up many times. The CDR3 sequence is CASSLLRFRTGELFF. The CDR3 region has the DNA TGTGCCAGCAGCTTACTGAGGTTTAGGACCGGGGAGCTGTTTTTT. This chain joins TRBV7-8 and TRBJ2-2, with D unresolved. Germline V lookup: CDR1 SGHVS, CDR2 FQNEAQ. This CDR3 is 15 amino acids long. V was trimmed by 2 bases and J by 5 bases, leaving 12 bases between them.

This clonotype was recorded many times. The CDR3: CASSFLQGASDSPLHF. CDR3 bases: TGTGCCAGCAGTTTCCTACAGGGGGCGTCGGATTCACCCCTCCACTTT. The chain is built from TRBV27 and TRBJ1-6; 9 nucleotides line up with TRBD1. The ends lost 3 bases at V and 8 bases at J; junction bases unmatched: 8. The CDR3 totals 16 residues. Germline V lookup: CDR1 MNHEY, CDR2 SMNVEV (reference sequence).

By share, this clonotype ranks as medium-sized. The chain recombines TRBV11-2 with TRBJ2-1; possibly TRBD1 for D (5 bases). The germline gives CDR1 SGHAT, CDR2 FQNNGV. This CDR3 contains 15 residues. V lost 8 bases to trimming and J lost 4 bases, with 18 bases between them. The CDR3 reads CASVDTGRGYNEQFF. CDR3 DNA: TGTGCCAGCGTTGACACAGGTCGAGGTTACAATGAGCAGTTCTTC.

This clonotype was picked up many times. The chain is built from TRBV6-5 and TRBJ1-1; the D gene is possibly TRBD1 (6 bases). This CDR3 is 15 amino acids long. Germline values: CDR1 MNHEY, CDR2 SVGAGI. V was clipped by 0 bases and J by 5 bases, with 13 bases between them. This CDR3 is CASSYSAGGRTEAFF. The CDR3 region has the DNA TGTGCCAGCAGTTACTCTGCTGGGGGGCGTACTGAAGCTTTCTTT.